This record concerns one T cell receptor (beta chain) sequence. Data came from immunoSEQ multiplex PCR; TCRdb stores just in-frame clones and leaves some out. The top ten clones hold about 12% of a sample with tens of thousands of clones, more than 75% of them seen once. The data stem from a study of control samples from healthy donors and cancer patients. V lost 6 bases, J lost 7 bases, and 10 bases stayed unmatched. Germline values: CDR1 LGHDT, CDR2 YNNKEL (reference sequence). The CDR3 spans 15 residues. The chain recombines TRBV3-1 (or the pseudogene TRBV3-2) with TRBJ1-4; 8 nucleotides agree with TRBD1. Sequencing was performed on PBMCs. This receptor was taken from a woman aged 55-70 years with lung cancer. CDR3 sequence reads: CASSLRQGFAEKLFF. CDR3 bases: TGTGCCAGCAGTCTCAGACAGGGGTTCGCTGAAAAACTGTTTTTT.